A single sample is the source of the 13 T cell receptor beta chains below, sequenced in a study of control samples from healthy donors and cancer patients. Sequenced by immunoSEQ multiplex PCR; TCRdb stores in-frame clones only, minus some. The sample lists just under 150,000 clones; 80% to 95% were seen once. Material for sequencing was blood. The source of these receptors is a man aged 30-40 years in good health.

The rearrangement uses TRBV5-1 and TRBJ1-2; D might be TRBD1 (6 bases). Trimming shortened V by 6 bases and J by 3 bases, and 12 bases separated the two germline ends. Germline values: CDR1 SGHRS, CDR2 YFSETQ. The CDR3 is made up of 13 amino acids. The chain's CDR3 is CASKRGGDYGYTF. The CDR3 DNA is TGCGCCAGCAAAAGGGGGGGTGACTATGGCTACACCTTC. Variable domain in full (rest from reference TRBV5-1 and TRBJ1-2): KAGVTQTPRYLIKTRGQQVTLSCSPISGHRSVSWYQQTPGQGLQFLFEYFSETQRNKGNFPGRFSGRQFSNSRSEMNVSTLELGDSALYLCASKRGGDYGYTFGSGTRLTVV.

In its sample, this clone was seen once. CDR3 amino acids: CASSSQGAGGYTF. The CDR3, as DNA: TGTGCCAGCAGTTCCCAGGGGGCAGGCGGCTACACCTTC. This rearrangement joins TRBV28 to TRBJ1-2; 8 bases are a match to TRBD1. Trimming removed 4 bases from V and 8 bases from J; junction bases left unmatched: 6. Looked up from germline, CDR1 is MDHEN and CDR2 is SYDVKM. The CDR3 is made up of 13 amino acids.

The chain uses TRBV7-2 and TRBJ1-3; D might be TRBD1 (6 bases). This CDR3 contains 17 residues. The V end was cut by 6 bases, the J end by 0 bases, with 18 bases between. Germline V lookup: CDR1 SGHTA, CDR2 FQGNSA. CDR3 nucleotide sequence: TGTGCCAGCAGACCGGACGGGGGCGCATCCTCTGGAAACACCATATATTTT. It translates to CASRPDGGASSGNTIYF.

V is TRBV7-3 and J is TRBJ2-3, with D tentatively TRBD2 (6 bases). With 2 bases removed from V and 4 bases from J, the gap between germline ends came to 13 bases. From germline, CDR1 is SGHTA and CDR2 FQGTGA. The CDR3 consists of 15 residues. CDR3 in DNA: TGTGCCAGCAGCTTATTTGGCGGGGAGGCAGATACGCAGTATTTT. Amino acids: CASSLFGGEADTQYF. Full variable domain (rest looked up from reference TRBV7-3 and TRBJ2-3): GAGVSQTPSNKVTEKGKYVELRCDPISGHTALYWYRQSLGQGPEFLIYFQGTGAADDSGLPNDRFFAVRPEGSVSTLKIQRTERGDSAVYLCASSLFGGEADTQYFGPGTRLTVL.

This chain uses TRBV7-2 with TRBJ2-3; D is uncertain. This CDR3 region has 14 residues. Germline CDR1 is SGHTA and CDR2 is FQGNSA. V lost 1 base and J 4 bases, leaving 9 bases between the germline ends. CDR3 nucleotides: TGTGCCAGCAGCTTAGTAACGGCCGCAGATACGCAGTATTTT. Translation gives CASSLVTAADTQYF.

The chain employs TRBV19 and TRBJ1-3; D remains unclear. The germline CDR1 and CDR2 sequences are LNHDA and SQIVND (reference sequence). This CDR3 comprises 13 residues. Trimming took 9 bases from V and 8 from J, leaving 17 bases between them. CDR3 DNA sequence: TGTGCCAGCGCCGTCGGGGATAAGGACACCATATATTTT. It encodes CASAVGDKDTIYF.

The chain uses TRBV7-2 and TRBJ1-2; D perhaps matches TRBD1 (6 bases). The CDR3 is 15 amino acids. Germline V gene sequence: CDR1 SGHTA, CDR2 FQGNSA. V dropped 8 bases and J dropped 2 bases, with 18 bases sitting between them. CDR3 in amino acids: CASRRDTVTNYGYTF. The CDR3 bases are TGTGCCAGCCGACGGGACACCGTTACCAACTATGGCTACACCTTC.

A word on this clone: Different DNA sequences within this sample yield the same CDR3. CDR3 coding DNA: TGTGCCAGCAGCTTGGGTCCCGGACAGGGATCCTATGGCTACACCTTC. Translated, it gives CASSLGPGQGSYGYTF. This sequence joins TRBV5-6 and TRBJ1-2; TRBD1 aligns across 8 bases. V lost 0 bases to trimming and J lost 4 bases; unmatched junction nucleotides: 8. There are 16 residues in the CDR3. The germline CDR1 and CDR2 sequences are SGHDT and YYEEEE.

The chain carries TRBV3-1 (or the pseudogene TRBV3-2) and TRBJ1-2; D remains ambiguous. CDR3 length equals 15 residues. V was pared by 1 base and J by 0 bases, with 9 bases between. Germline assignment: CDR1 LGHDT and CDR2 YNNKEL (reference sequence). CDR3: CASSQGPSPNYGYTF. DNA of the CDR3: TGTGCCAGCAGCCAAGGGCCAAGTCCTAACTATGGCTACACCTTC.

This clone has just one count. This chain uses TRBV3-1 (or the pseudogene TRBV3-2) with TRBJ2-5; D is uncertain. The CDR3 runs 12 residues. The germline V gene has CDR1 LGHDT and CDR2 YNNKEL (reference sequence). V dropped 2 bases and J dropped 5 bases, with 6 bases sitting between them. The CDR3 nucleotides read TGTGCCAGCAGCCAACCCGGGGAGACCCAGTACTTC. This encodes CASSQPGETQYF.

Only a few counts were recorded for this clone. V is TRBV10-1 and J is TRBJ1-5; 7 bases line up with TRBD1. CDR3 length: 15 residues. CDR1 WNHNN and CDR2 SYGVQD come from the germline V gene (reference sequence). Trimming took 10 bases from V and 0 from J; bases not matched to a gene: 9. The DNA of the CDR3 is TGCGCCATCAGGGGGGAGGCGGATAGCAATCAGCCCCAGCATTTT. Protein product: CAIRGEADSNQPQHF.

In this sample, this clone turned up once. The chain joins TRBV5-1 to TRBJ2-5; D possibly corresponds to TRBD2 (6 bases). CDR3 size: 12 residues. Germline assignment: CDR1 SGHRS and CDR2 YFSETQ. The V and J ends lost 1 base and 8 bases respectively, with 9 bases between them. The CDR3 DNA reads as TGCGCCAGCAGCTTGAGACTAGATACCCAGTACTTC. It encodes CASSLRLDTQYF. Complete variable domain (other parts from reference TRBV5-1 and TRBJ2-5): KAGVTQTPRYLIKTRGQQVTLSCSPISGHRSVSWYQQTPGQGLQFLFEYFSETQRNKGNFPGRFSGRQFSNSRSEMNVSTLELGDSALYLCASSLRLDTQYFGPGTRLLVL.

This clone was counted once. In DNA, the CDR3 is TGTGCCAGCAGTCCCAGAGATGAAAAACTGTTTTTT. As protein: CASSPRDEKLFF. The rearrangement joins TRBV12-3 or TRBV12-4 to TRBJ1-4; D remains ambiguous. The CDR3 contains 12 residues. Between the trimmed V and J ends, which lost 5 bases and 6 bases, there was a span of 7 bases.